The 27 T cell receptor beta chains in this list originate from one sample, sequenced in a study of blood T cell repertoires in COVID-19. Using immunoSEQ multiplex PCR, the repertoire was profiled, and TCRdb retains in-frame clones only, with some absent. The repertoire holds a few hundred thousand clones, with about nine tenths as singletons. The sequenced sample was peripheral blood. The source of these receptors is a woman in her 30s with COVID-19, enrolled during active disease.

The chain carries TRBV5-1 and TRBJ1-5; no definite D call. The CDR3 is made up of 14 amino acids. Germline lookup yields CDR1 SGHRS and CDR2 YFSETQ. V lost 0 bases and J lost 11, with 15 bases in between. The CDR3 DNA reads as TGCGCCAGCAGCTTGGACGCCGGGAGTCGGTCCCAGCATTTT. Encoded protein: CASSLDAGSRSQHF.

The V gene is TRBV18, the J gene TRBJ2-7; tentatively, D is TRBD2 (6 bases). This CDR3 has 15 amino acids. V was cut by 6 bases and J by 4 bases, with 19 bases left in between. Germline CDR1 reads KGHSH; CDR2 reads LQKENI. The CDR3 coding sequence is TGTGCCAGCTCCTCAGCGACTAGTGGGGTTTACGAGCAGTACTTC. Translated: CASSSATSGVYEQYF.

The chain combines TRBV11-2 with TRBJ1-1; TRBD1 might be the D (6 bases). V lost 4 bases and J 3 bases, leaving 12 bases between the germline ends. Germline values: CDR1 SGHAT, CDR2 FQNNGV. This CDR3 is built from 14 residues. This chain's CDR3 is CASSWGGLDTEAFF. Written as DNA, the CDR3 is TGTGCCAGCAGCTGGGGGGGCCTGGACACTGAAGCTTTCTTT.

CDR3 loop: CASSLALAGENEQYF. CDR3 nucleotide sequence: TGCGCCAGCAGCTTGGCCCTAGCGGGAGAAAACGAGCAGTACTTC. The chain links TRBV5-1 to TRBJ2-7; the match to TRBD2 covers 10 bases. V shed 0 bases, J shed 5 bases, and the junction held 5 bases outside the gene matches. The CDR3 contains 15 residues. CDR1 is SGHRS, CDR2 YFSETQ, per germline.

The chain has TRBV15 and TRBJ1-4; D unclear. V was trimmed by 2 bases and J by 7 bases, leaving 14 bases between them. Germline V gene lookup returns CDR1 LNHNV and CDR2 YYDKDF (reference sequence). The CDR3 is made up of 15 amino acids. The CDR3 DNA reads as TGTGCCACCAGCAGAACGACGGGAGGGTCTGAAAAACTGTTTTTT. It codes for CATSRTTGGSEKLFF.

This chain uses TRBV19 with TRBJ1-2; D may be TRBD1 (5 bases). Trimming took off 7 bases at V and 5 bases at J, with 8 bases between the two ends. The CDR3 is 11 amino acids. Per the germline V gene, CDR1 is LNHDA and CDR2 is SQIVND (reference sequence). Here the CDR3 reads CASTPGYGYTF. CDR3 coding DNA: TGTGCCAGTACCCCAGGGTATGGCTACACCTTC.

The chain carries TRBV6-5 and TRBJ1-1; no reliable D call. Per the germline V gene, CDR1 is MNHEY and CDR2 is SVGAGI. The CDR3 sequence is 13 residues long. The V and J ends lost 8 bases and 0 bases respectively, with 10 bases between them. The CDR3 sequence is CASSHTLNTEAFF. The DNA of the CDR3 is TGTGCCAGCTCCCACACGTTGAACACTGAAGCTTTCTTT.

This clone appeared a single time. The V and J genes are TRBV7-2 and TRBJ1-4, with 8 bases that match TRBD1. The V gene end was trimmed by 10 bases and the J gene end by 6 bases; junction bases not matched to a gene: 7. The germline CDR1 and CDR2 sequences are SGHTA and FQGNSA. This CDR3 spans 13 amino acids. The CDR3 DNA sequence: TGTGCCACCCAGGGACAGGTATATGAAAAACTGTTTTTT. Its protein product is CATQGQVYEKLFF.

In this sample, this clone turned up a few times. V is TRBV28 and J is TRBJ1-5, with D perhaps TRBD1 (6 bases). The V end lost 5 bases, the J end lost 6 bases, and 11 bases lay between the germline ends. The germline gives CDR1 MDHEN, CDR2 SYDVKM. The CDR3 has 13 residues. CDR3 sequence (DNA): TGTGCCAGCAGTCTAACAGGGCTTCAGCCCCAGCATTTT. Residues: CASSLTGLQPQHF.

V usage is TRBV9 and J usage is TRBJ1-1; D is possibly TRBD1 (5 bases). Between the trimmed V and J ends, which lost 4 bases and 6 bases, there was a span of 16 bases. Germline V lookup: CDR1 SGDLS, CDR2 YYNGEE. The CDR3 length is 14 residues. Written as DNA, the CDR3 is TGTGCCAGCAGCCTCCGACAGCGGGACGCTGAAGCTTTCTTT. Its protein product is CASSLRQRDAEAFF.

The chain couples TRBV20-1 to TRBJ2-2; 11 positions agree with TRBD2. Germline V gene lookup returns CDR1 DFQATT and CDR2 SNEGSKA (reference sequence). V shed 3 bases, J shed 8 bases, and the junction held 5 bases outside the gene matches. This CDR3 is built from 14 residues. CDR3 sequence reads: CSASGLAGGGELFF. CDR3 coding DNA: TGCAGTGCTAGTGGGCTAGCGGGAGGAGGGGAGCTGTTTTTT.

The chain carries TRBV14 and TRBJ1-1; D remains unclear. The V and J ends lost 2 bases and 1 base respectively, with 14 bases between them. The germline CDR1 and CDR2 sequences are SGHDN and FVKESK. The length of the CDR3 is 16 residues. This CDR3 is CASSQPLGRENTEAFF. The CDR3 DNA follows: TGTGCCAGCAGCCAACCCCTCGGGAGAGAGAACACTGAAGCTTTCTTT.

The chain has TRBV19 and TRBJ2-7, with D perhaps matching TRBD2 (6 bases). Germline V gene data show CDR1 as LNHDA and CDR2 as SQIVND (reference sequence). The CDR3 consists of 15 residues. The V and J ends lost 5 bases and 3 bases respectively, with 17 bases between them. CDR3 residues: CASSLVTAGLYEQYF. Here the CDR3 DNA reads TGTGCCAGTAGTTTAGTAACAGCGGGTCTCTACGAGCAGTACTTC. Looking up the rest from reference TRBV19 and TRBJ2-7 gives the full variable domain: DGGITQSPKYLFRKEGQNVTLSCEQNLNHDAMYWYRQDPGQGLRLIYYSQIVNDFQKGDIAEGYSVSREKKESFPLTVTSAQKNPTAFYLCASSLVTAGLYEQYFGPGTRLTVT.

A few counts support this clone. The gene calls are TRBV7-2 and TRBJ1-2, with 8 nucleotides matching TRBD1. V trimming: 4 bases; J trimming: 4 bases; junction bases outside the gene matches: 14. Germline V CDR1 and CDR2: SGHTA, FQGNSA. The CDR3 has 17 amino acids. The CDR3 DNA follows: TGTGCCAGCAGCTCATCGGCGTCTCGGACAGGGATCTATGGCTACACCTTC. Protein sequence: CASSSSASRTGIYGYTF.

DNA for the CDR3: TGTGCCTGGAAAGGAGGACAAAACATTCAGTACTTC. Its translation is CAWKGGQNIQYF. This chain joins TRBV30 and TRBJ2-4; possible D gene TRBD2, 5 bases. With 4 bases removed from V and 5 bases from J, the gap between germline ends came to 9 bases. This CDR3 is 12 amino acids long. Germline-derived CDR1 and CDR2 are GTSNPN and SVGIG (reference sequence).

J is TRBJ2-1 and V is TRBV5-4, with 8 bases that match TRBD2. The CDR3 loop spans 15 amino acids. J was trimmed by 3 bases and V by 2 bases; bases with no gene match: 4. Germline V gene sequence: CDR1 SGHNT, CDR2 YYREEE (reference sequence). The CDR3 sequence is CASSFSGEYYNEQFF. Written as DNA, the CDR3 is TGTGCCAGCAGCTTTAGCGGGGAGTACTACAATGAGCAGTTCTTC.

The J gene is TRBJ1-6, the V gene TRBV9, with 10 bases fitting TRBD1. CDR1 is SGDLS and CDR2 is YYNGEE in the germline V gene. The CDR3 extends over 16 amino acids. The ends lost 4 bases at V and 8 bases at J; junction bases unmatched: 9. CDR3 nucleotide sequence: TGTGCCAGCAGCTCCCCGGGACAGGGGAAGTATTCACCCCTCCACTTT. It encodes CASSSPGQGKYSPLHF.

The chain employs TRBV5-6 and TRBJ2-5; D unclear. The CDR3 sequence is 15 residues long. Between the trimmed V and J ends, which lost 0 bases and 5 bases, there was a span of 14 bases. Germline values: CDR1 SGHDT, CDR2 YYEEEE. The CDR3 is CASSLGPRMLETQYF. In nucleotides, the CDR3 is TGTGCCAGCAGCTTGGGTCCCAGGATGTTGGAGACCCAGTACTTC.

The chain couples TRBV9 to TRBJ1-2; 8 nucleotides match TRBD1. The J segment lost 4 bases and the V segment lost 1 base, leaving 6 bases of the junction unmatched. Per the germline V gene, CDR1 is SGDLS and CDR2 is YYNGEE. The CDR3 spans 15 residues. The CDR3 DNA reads TGTGCCAGCAGCGTACGGCAGGGGGCTGGCTATGGCTACACCTTC. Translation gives CASSVRQGAGYGYTF.

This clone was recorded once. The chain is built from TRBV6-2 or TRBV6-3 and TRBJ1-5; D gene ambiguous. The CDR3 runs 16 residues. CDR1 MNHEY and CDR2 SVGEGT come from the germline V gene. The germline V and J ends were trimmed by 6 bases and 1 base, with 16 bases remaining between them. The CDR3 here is CASSPWEALSNQPQHF. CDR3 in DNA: TGTGCCAGCAGCCCTTGGGAGGCGCTAAGCAATCAGCCCCAGCATTTT.

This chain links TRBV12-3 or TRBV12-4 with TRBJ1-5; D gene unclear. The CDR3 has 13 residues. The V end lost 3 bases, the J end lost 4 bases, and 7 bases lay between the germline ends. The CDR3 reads CASSLRANQPQHF. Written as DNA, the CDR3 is TGTGCCAGCAGTTTGAGGGCAAATCAGCCCCAGCATTTT.

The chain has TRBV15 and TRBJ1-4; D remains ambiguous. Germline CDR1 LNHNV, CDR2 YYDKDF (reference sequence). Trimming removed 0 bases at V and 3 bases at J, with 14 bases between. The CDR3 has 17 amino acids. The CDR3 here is CATSRDQYRVANEKLFF. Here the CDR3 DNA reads TGTGCCACCAGCAGAGATCAATACCGAGTAGCTAATGAAAAACTGTTTTTT.

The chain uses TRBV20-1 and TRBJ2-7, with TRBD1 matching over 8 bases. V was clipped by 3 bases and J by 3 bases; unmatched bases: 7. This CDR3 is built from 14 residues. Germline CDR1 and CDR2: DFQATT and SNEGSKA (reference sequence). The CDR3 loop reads CSASVSGTGYEQYF. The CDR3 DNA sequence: TGCAGTGCTAGTGTCTCCGGGACAGGCTACGAGCAGTACTTC.

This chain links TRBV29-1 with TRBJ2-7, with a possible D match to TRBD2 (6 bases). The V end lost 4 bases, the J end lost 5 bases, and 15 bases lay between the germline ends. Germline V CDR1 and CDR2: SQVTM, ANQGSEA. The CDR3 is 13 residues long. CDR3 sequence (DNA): TGCAGCGTTGGGACCGGGAGTGGAAACGAGCAGTACTTC. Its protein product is CSVGTGSGNEQYF.

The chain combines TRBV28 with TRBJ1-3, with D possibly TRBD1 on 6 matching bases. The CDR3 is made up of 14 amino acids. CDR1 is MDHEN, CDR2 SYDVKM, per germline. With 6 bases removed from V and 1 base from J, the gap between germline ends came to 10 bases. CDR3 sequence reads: CASSQGLSGNTIYF. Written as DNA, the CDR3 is TGTGCCAGCAGCCAGGGGTTGTCTGGAAACACCATATATTTT.

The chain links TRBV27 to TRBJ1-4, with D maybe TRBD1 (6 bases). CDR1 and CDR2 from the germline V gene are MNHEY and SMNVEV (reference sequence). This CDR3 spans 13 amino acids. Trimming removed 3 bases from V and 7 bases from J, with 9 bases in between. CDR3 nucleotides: TGTGCCAGCAGTTTTATCAGGGGTGAAAAACTGTTTTTT. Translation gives CASSFIRGEKLFF.

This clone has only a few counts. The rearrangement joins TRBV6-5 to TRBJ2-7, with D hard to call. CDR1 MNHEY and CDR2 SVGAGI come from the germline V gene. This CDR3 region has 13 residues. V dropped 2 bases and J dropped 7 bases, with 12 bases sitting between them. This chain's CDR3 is CASSYTLLREQYF. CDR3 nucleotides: TGTGCCAGCAGTTACACACTTTTGCGGGAGCAGTACTTC.